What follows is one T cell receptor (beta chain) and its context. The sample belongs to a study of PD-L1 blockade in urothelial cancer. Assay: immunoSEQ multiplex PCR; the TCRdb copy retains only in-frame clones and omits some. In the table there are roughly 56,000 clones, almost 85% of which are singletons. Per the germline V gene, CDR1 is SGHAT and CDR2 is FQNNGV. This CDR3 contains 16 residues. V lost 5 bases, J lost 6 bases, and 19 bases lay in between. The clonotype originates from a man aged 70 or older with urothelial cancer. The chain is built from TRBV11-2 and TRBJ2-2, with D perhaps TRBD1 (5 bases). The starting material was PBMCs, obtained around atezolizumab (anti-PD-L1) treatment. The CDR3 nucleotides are TGTGCCAGCAGCCCCGCCCCCGACAGCCGGGCCGGGGAGCTGTTTTTT. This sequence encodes CASSPAPDSRAGELFF.